This passage covers 20 T cell receptor beta chains from one sample sequenced in a study of OX40 agonist ivuxolimab in advanced cancers. Method: immunoSEQ multiplex PCR; TCRdb's copy keeps in-frame clones and lacks some. The sample lists about 67,000 clones, 80% to 95% occurring once. This material consisted of CD4+ or CD8+ T cells sorted from blood, taken in a trial of the OX40 agonist ivuxolimab. The receptors were sampled from an adult with an advanced solid tumor such as melanoma, head and neck, liver or kidney cancer.

The chain couples TRBV27 to TRBJ1-1; 10 bases line up with TRBD1. Per germline, CDR1 MNHEY and CDR2 SMNVEV (reference sequence). J lost 0 bases, V lost 2 bases, and 12 bases had no gene match. This CDR3 region has 19 residues. The CDR3 nucleotides are TGTGCCAGCAGTTTAAGGGTCGGATATGGGACAGGGGTGAACACTGAAGCTTTCTTT. Protein product: CASSLRVGYGTGVNTEAFF.

This chain links TRBV2 with TRBJ2-7; 11 bases map to TRBD1. This CDR3 region has 16 residues. Germline V CDR1 and CDR2: SNHLY, FYNNEI. V gave up 5 bases and J gave up 7 bases; unmatched junction bases: 13. This chain's CDR3 is CASSLLTGQGAKEQYF. CDR3 sequence (DNA): TGTGCCAGCAGTCTTTTAACCGGACAGGGGGCGAAAGAGCAGTACTTC.

V is TRBV5-1 and J is TRBJ1-4; possible D gene TRBD1, 6 bases. Germline V gene data show CDR1 as SGHRS and CDR2 as YFSETQ. The V end lost 0 bases, the J end lost 7 bases, and 13 bases lay between the germline ends. The CDR3 totals 15 residues. The CDR3 DNA reads as TGCGCCAGCAGCTTGGCTGGGGGGGGCGGTGAAAAACTGTTTTTT. Protein sequence: CASSLAGGGGEKLFF.

The chain is built from TRBV18 and TRBJ2-5, with 10 bases that match TRBD2. V trimming: 6 bases; J trimming: 4 bases; junction bases outside the gene matches: 8. From germline, CDR1 is KGHSH and CDR2 LQKENI. This CDR3 region has 15 residues. The CDR3 region is CASSPPTSGIETQYF. The CDR3 DNA follows: TGTGCCAGCTCGCCCCCCACTAGCGGGATAGAGACCCAGTACTTC.

The chain joins TRBV7-3 to TRBJ2-7, with 11 bases that match TRBD1. The germline CDR1 and CDR2 sequences are SGHTA and FQGTGA. This CDR3 is built from 17 residues. The V segment lost 7 bases and the J segment 2 bases; nucleotides outside the gene matches: 13. CDR3 DNA sequence: TGTGCCAGCATCCCTATGGCCGGGGACAGGGGGACCTACGAGCAGTACTTC. This encodes CASIPMAGDRGTYEQYF.

The CDR3 region has the DNA TGTGCCAGTAGTTTAGCAGGGCCCTACGAGCAGTACTTC. Translating it yields CASSLAGPYEQYF. The V call is TRBV19, the J call TRBJ2-7; a weak D match, TRBD1 (5 bases). This CDR3 is built from 13 residues. V lost 5 bases and J lost 2, with 10 bases in between. Germline V gene data show CDR1 as LNHDA and CDR2 as SQIVND (reference sequence).

In this sample, this clone turned up once. V usage is TRBV5-1 and J usage is TRBJ1-1, with unresolved D. The CDR3 extends over 14 amino acids. Deletions cut 4 bases from V and 0 bases from J, with 10 bases between. Germline V gene data show CDR1 as SGHRS and CDR2 as YFSETQ. The CDR3 DNA reads TGCGCCAGCAGCCTGCAGGATTTGAACACTGAAGCTTTCTTT. Its translation: CASSLQDLNTEAFF.

The rearrangement links TRBV7-2 to TRBJ1-6; D ambiguous. CDR1 SGHTA and CDR2 FQGNSA come from the germline V gene. Trimming took off 3 bases at V and 6 bases at J, with 15 bases between the two ends. The CDR3 has 16 residues. The CDR3 DNA reads TGTGCCAGCAGCTTTGCGGACGGACTACCTAATTCACCCCTCCACTTT. It is translated as CASSFADGLPNSPLHF.

The rearrangement links TRBV27 to TRBJ2-7, with D unclear. The length of the CDR3 is 14 residues. Germline V lookup: CDR1 MNHEY, CDR2 SMNVEV (reference sequence). Between the trimmed V and J ends, which lost 3 bases and 1 base, there was a span of 10 bases. The CDR3 here is CASSFSQSSYEQYF. For the CDR3, the DNA is TGTGCCAGCAGTTTCTCCCAAAGTTCCTACGAGCAGTACTTC.

The chain recombines TRBV6-1 with TRBJ2-7, with 11 bases fitting TRBD1. This CDR3 spans 17 amino acids. Germline loops: CDR1 MNHNS, CDR2 SASEGT. The trim removed 1 base at V and 6 bases at J, leaving 11 bases unmatched. The DNA for the CDR3 is TGTGCCAGCAGTGAAGGGGGACAGGGGGTACGATCTGCCGAGCAGTACTTC. Its translation: CASSEGGQGVRSAEQYF.

This clone has just one count. Other DNA sequences in this sample translate to the same CDR3. The V call is TRBV18, the J call TRBJ1-1; D is undetermined. The germline CDR1 and CDR2 sequences are KGHSH and LQKENI. CDR3 length: 12 amino acids. V was shortened by 3 bases and J by 2 bases, with 4 bases between the two germline ends. The CDR3 DNA follows: TGTGCCAGCTCACCGACAAACACTGAAGCTTTCTTT. Translated, it gives CASSPTNTEAFF.

The chain is built from TRBV2 and TRBJ2-7, with D perhaps TRBD2 (5 bases). The CDR3 loop spans 11 amino acids. The V and J ends lost 9 bases and 13 bases respectively, with 19 bases between them. CDR1 and CDR2 (germline): SNHLY, FYNNEI. In DNA, the CDR3 is TGTGCCAGTAAGGGAGCCCAAAGCATCTACTTC. Protein product: CASKGAQSIYF. Supplemented by reference TRBV2 and TRBJ2-7, the full variable domain reads EPEVTQTPSHQVTQMGQEVILRCVPISNHLYFYWYRQILGQKVEFLVSFYNNEISEKSEIFDDQFSVERPDGSNFTLKIRSTKLEDSAMYFCASKGAQSIYFGPGTRLTVT.

This chain links TRBV9 with TRBJ2-3; D may be TRBD2 (6 bases). The germline V gene encodes CDR1 SGDLS and CDR2 YYNGEE. The V gene lost 2 bases and the J gene lost 2 bases, with 9 bases spanning the gap. This CDR3 spans 14 amino acids. This chain's CDR3 is CASSVSGYTDTQYF. The CDR3 coding sequence is TGTGCCAGCAGCGTTAGCGGTTACACAGATACGCAGTATTTT.

The chain couples TRBV11-2 to TRBJ2-7; 7 bases are shared with TRBD2. There are 8 residues in the CDR3. Germline lookup yields CDR1 SGHAT and CDR2 FQNNGV. The CDR3 DNA reads TGTGCCAGAGCGGGACGGTCGGTC. Translated: CARAGRSV.

The rearrangement uses TRBV30 and TRBJ2-1; D possibly corresponds to TRBD2 (5 bases). This CDR3 region has 13 residues. Germline CDR1 GTSNPN, CDR2 SVGIG (reference sequence). Trimming removed 3 bases at V and 9 bases at J, with 15 bases between. CDR3 loop: CAWSRTVATEQFF. CDR3 DNA: TGTGCCTGGAGCCGAACCGTAGCGACTGAGCAGTTCTTC.

The chain employs TRBV6-5 and TRBJ1-2; TRBD1 matches 7 bases. Trimming at V came to 5 bases and at J to 2 bases, leaving 5 bases not matched to a gene. The CDR3 runs 14 residues. Germline loops: CDR1 MNHEY, CDR2 SVGAGI. The CDR3 is CASSKRTGNYGYTF. For the CDR3, the DNA is TGTGCCAGCAGTAAACGGACAGGAAACTATGGCTACACCTTC.

The chain uses TRBV7-2 and TRBJ2-3; D is unresolved. The CDR3 runs to 15 residues. Germline V CDR1 and CDR2: SGHTA, FQGNSA. V shed 1 base and J shed 0 bases, with 8 bases lying between them. Written as DNA, the CDR3 is TGTGCCAGCAGCTTAGGTAGCAGTAGCACAGATACGCAGTATTTT. This encodes CASSLGSSSTDTQYF.

The CDR3 loop reads CASSHGTLLNYGYTF. In nucleotides, the CDR3 is TGCGCCAGCAGCCACGGGACGCTTCTTAACTATGGCTACACCTTC. The gene calls are TRBV5-1 and TRBJ1-2; perhaps TRBD1 as D (5 bases). CDR3 size: 15 residues. Germline assignment: CDR1 SGHRS and CDR2 YFSETQ. V was trimmed by 4 bases and J by 1 base, leaving 14 bases between them.

This rearrangement joins TRBV2 to TRBJ2-1; 9 nucleotides match TRBD2. The CDR3 has 14 amino acids. Trimming at V came to 4 bases and at J to 6 bases, leaving 4 bases not matched to a gene. Germline CDR1 and CDR2: SNHLY and FYNNEI. This chain's CDR3 is CASSVLAGRNEQFF. CDR3 DNA: TGTGCCAGCAGTGTCCTAGCGGGACGCAATGAGCAGTTCTTC.

The genes are TRBV6-5 and TRBJ2-3; D possibly corresponds to TRBD2 (5 bases). The germline V gene has CDR1 MNHEY and CDR2 SVGAGI. The V gene lost 6 bases and the J gene lost 2 bases, with 12 bases spanning the gap. CDR3 length equals 14 residues. The DNA of the CDR3 is TGTGCCAGCAGCCGCGGACTGGACACAGATACGCAGTATTTT. Translation gives CASSRGLDTDTQYF.